This record concerns one T cell receptor (beta chain) sequence. The CDR3 is 15 residues long. Germline loops: CDR1 SGHDT, CDR2 YYEEEE. V shed 6 bases and J shed 6 bases, with 20 bases lying between them. Assay: immunoSEQ multiplex PCR; the TCRdb copy retains only in-frame clones and omits some. The sample includes about 300,000 clones, around nine tenths of them seen just once. The record originates from a study of blood T cell repertoires in COVID-19. The chain links TRBV5-6 to TRBJ2-3, with D perhaps matching TRBD2 (7 bases). This receptor was obtained from a man aged 60 to 75 who had recovered from COVID-19. Sequencing input: PBMCs or T cells enriched from blood (not recorded which). CDR3 bases: TGTGCCAGCAACCCTAGGGGGGGTTCATGGGATACGCAGTATTTT. It yields the protein CASNPRGGSWDTQYF.